These 21 T cell receptor beta chains were all obtained from the same sample, sequenced in a study of shared clonotypes between healthy human individuals (dated by TCRdb to about 2020). The library was prepared using the immunoSEQ multiplex PCR assay. This is the immuneACCESS table as TCRdb keeps it, with only in-frame sequences that have V and J called. A part of the clones is gone; compared with another copy, unresolved V genes explain less than half, and the rest is unexplained. This sample has approximately 530,000 clones in its table, and 90% to 96% of those were observed once. Approximately 0.06% of the sample comes from the top ten. Sequencing was performed on naive CD4+ T cells sorted from blood. The meaning of the sample's cell subset or site label: CD45RA+ positively selected. Receptor source: a woman aged 25-40 years in good health.

V usage is TRBV27 and J usage is TRBJ2-7; D is unclear. Germline CDR1 MNHEY, CDR2 SMNVEV (reference sequence). This CDR3 region has 9 residues. The germline V and J ends were trimmed by 11 bases and 2 bases, with 4 bases remaining between them. CDR3 sequence (DNA): TGTGCCGGGGCCTACGAGCAGTACTTC. It translates to CAGAYEQYF.

The gene calls are TRBV9 and TRBJ2-5, with 8 bases identical to TRBD2. Germline V CDR1 and CDR2: SGDLS, YYNGEE. With 2 bases clipped from V and 0 bases from J, the junction kept 0 bases outside the gene matches. The CDR3 runs 14 residues. The CDR3 nucleotides read TGTGCCAGCAGCGTTAGCGGGAACCAAGAGACCCAGTACTTC. It specifies CASSVSGNQETQYF.

This clone showed up just once. This CDR3 is CASSLDQNYNEQFF. DNA for the CDR3: TGCGCCAGCAGCTTGGACCAGAACTACAATGAGCAGTTCTTC. The chain links TRBV5-1 to TRBJ2-1; D is unclear. Trimming removed 0 bases from V and 3 bases from J, with 7 bases in between. Germline CDR1 reads SGHRS; CDR2 reads YFSETQ. The CDR3 loop spans 14 amino acids.

The chain carries TRBV2 and TRBJ2-2, with D possibly TRBD2 on 6 matching bases. The CDR3 runs 13 residues. Germline CDR1 reads SNHLY; CDR2 reads FYNNEI. V was pared by 2 bases and J by 6 bases, with 7 bases between. DNA for the CDR3: TGTGCCAGCAGTGAATGGGGGGCCGGGGAGCTGTTTTTT. Translating gives CASSEWGAGELFF.

CDR3 coding DNA: TGCAGCGTTGAAGATTTGGTTTATTCTAGCGGGCCGTCCTACGAGCAGTACTTC. This encodes CSVEDLVYSSGPSYEQYF. V and J are TRBV29-1 and TRBJ2-7, with 8 bases that match TRBD2. Germline loops: CDR1 SQVTM, CDR2 ANQGSEA. V lost 0 bases and J lost 1; bases outside the gene matches: 14. The CDR3 is 18 residues long.

The chain carries TRBV5-8 and TRBJ2-5; D is undetermined. V lost 0 bases and J lost 2, with 14 bases in between. The CDR3 extends over 16 amino acids. Germline CDR1 reads SGHTS; CDR2 reads YDEGEE. The CDR3 spells CASSLDPLGRQETQYF. CDR3 coding DNA: TGTGCCAGCAGCTTGGACCCGCTGGGCAGACAAGAGACCCAGTACTTC.

The CDR3, as DNA: TGTGCCAGCAGCTTGGGGCTAGCGGGGACCGAGCAGTACTTC. It yields the protein CASSLGLAGTEQYF. The chain couples TRBV5-6 to TRBJ2-7; 9 nucleotides match TRBD2. The germline V gene encodes CDR1 SGHDT and CDR2 YYEEEE. Germline trimming cut 0 bases from V and 6 bases from J; bases unmatched to any gene: 4. CDR3 length: 14 residues.

The chain couples TRBV5-8 to TRBJ2-5; the match to TRBD2 covers 14 bases. The trim removed 0 bases at V and 1 base at J, leaving 11 bases unmatched. Looked up from germline, CDR1 is SGHTS and CDR2 is YDEGEE. This CDR3 has 20 residues. For the CDR3, the DNA is TGTGCCAGCAGCTTGGAGGGGACTAGCGGGAGTGCTGGGGCCCAAGAGACCCAGTACTTC. It is translated as CASSLEGTSGSAGAQETQYF.

This clone was counted once. The chain recombines TRBV27 with TRBJ2-5; either TRBD1 or TRBD2 may supply D (5 bases each). The CDR3 extends over 16 amino acids. The germline V gene encodes CDR1 MNHEY and CDR2 SMNVEV (reference sequence). Trimming removed 5 bases at V and 5 bases at J, with 21 bases between. CDR3 coding DNA: TGTGCCAGCAGTCCCCCACGACAGAGGGGCTGGGAGACCCAGTACTTC. Translated, it gives CASSPPRQRGWETQYF.

The J gene is TRBJ2-3, the V gene TRBV27; 9 bases are a match to TRBD2. The CDR3 length is 15 residues. The germline CDR1 and CDR2 sequences are MNHEY and SMNVEV (reference sequence). V was pared by 4 bases and J by 2 bases, with 4 bases of the junction left unmatched. Here the CDR3 DNA reads TGTGCCAGCAGTTCGCGACTAGCGGTCACAGATACGCAGTATTTT. Protein product: CASSSRLAVTDTQYF.

The V and J genes are TRBV5-1 and TRBJ1-2; D might be TRBD1 (5 bases). CDR1 is SGHRS and CDR2 is YFSETQ in the germline V gene. This CDR3 comprises 17 residues. V was clipped by 0 bases and J by 7 bases, with 22 bases between them. The CDR3 DNA reads TGCGCCAGCAGCTTGGCGGGGACGGGTCCTTTTTCTGGTGGCTACACCTTC. This sequence encodes CASSLAGTGPFSGGYTF.

The chain recombines TRBV11-2 with TRBJ1-2; D is undetermined. V was cut by 3 bases and J by 8 bases, with 10 bases left in between. This CDR3 region has 12 residues. Germline loops: CDR1 SGHAT, CDR2 FQNNGV. The CDR3 sequence is CASSFQMYGYTF. The CDR3 region has the DNA TGTGCCAGCAGCTTCCAGATGTACGGCTACACCTTC.

The chain employs TRBV28 and TRBJ2-5; D may correspond to TRBD1 or TRBD2 (5 bases each). V gave up 8 bases and J gave up 4 bases, with 14 bases separating them. Germline CDR1 reads MDHEN; CDR2 reads SYDVKM. The CDR3 is 13 amino acids. CDR3 loop: CASSGALSETQYF. CDR3 DNA sequence: TGTGCCAGCTCCGGGGCCCTCTCAGAGACCCAGTACTTC. Together with reference TRBV28 and TRBJ2-5, the CDR3 gives the full variable domain: DVKVTQSSRYLVKRTGEKVFLECVQDMDHENMFWYRQDPGLGLRLIYFSYDVKMKEKGDIPEGYSVSREKKERFSLILESASTNQTSMYLCASSGALSETQYFGPGTRLLVL.

This chain connects TRBV30 to TRBJ2-4, with D possibly matching TRBD1 (6 bases). V lost 5 bases and J 0 bases, leaving 8 bases between the germline ends. The CDR3 consists of 13 residues. The germline CDR1 and CDR2 sequences are GTSNPN and SVGIG (reference sequence). The CDR3 coding sequence is TGTGCCTGGGGGACATTAGCCAAAAACATTCAGTACTTC. As protein: CAWGTLAKNIQYF.

This clone came up once. The gene calls are TRBV9 and TRBJ2-5; 8 bases match TRBD1. The ends lost 0 bases at V and 2 bases at J; junction bases unmatched: 6. The CDR3 sequence is 16 residues long. Germline V gene lookup returns CDR1 SGDLS and CDR2 YYNGEE. CDR3 sequence (DNA): TGTGCCAGCAGCGTAGTGGGGACAGGAGCTCAAGAGACCCAGTACTTC. Encoded protein: CASSVVGTGAQETQYF.

This chain links TRBV28 with TRBJ1-1; D unclear. V dropped 6 bases and J dropped 0 bases, with 17 bases sitting between them. The CDR3 length is 16 residues. Germline lookup yields CDR1 MDHEN and CDR2 SYDVKM. The CDR3 spells CASSSGGGRMNTEAFF. For the CDR3, the DNA is TGTGCCAGCAGCTCGGGCGGTGGGAGGATGAACACTGAAGCTTTCTTT.

This chain connects TRBV6-1 to TRBJ2-5, with D perhaps TRBD2 (6 bases). The CDR3 consists of 15 residues. Germline CDR1 MNHNS, CDR2 SASEGT. Between the trimmed V and J ends, which lost 4 bases and 5 bases, there was a span of 17 bases. CDR3 bases: TGTGCCAGCAGTGTACGACTAGGCCCAAGCGAGACCCAGTACTTC. The encoded protein is CASSVRLGPSETQYF.

The V gene is TRBV29-1, the J gene TRBJ1-5; TRBD1 is a possible D gene (6 bases). CDR1 is SQVTM, CDR2 ANQGSEA, per germline. The CDR3 sequence is 14 residues long. V was cut by 5 bases and J by 7 bases, with 18 bases left in between. The CDR3 is CSVSPGPGGQPQHF. The CDR3 DNA sequence: TGCAGCGTTTCCCCGGGGCCGGGGGGCCAGCCCCAGCATTTT.

The chain uses TRBV7-2 and TRBJ2-1; D might be TRBD1 (5 bases). Trimming pared 1 base from V and 8 bases from J, leaving 18 bases between. Germline CDR1 SGHTA, CDR2 FQGNSA. There are 16 residues in the CDR3. The CDR3 sequence is CASSLVGQGVFHEQFF. CDR3 nucleotide sequence: TGTGCCAGCAGCTTAGTCGGTCAAGGGGTTTTCCATGAGCAGTTCTTC.

The chain uses TRBV2 and TRBJ1-1, with TRBD1 matching 7 bases. Per the germline V gene, CDR1 is SNHLY and CDR2 is FYNNEI. The CDR3 runs 14 residues. V was pared by 5 bases and J by 8 bases, with 11 bases of the junction left unmatched. The CDR3 reads CASSSSARTGEAFF. The DNA for the CDR3 is TGTGCCAGCAGTTCAAGCGCCCGGACAGGCGAAGCTTTCTTT.

The chain is built from TRBV18 and TRBJ2-1; D could derive from TRBD1 or TRBD2 (5 bases each). The CDR3 has 16 residues. V lost 0 bases to trimming and J lost 2 bases, with 11 bases between them. CDR1 and CDR2 (germline): KGHSH, LQKENI. CDR3 bases: TGTGCCAGCTCACCACCGGGGCTTAGCGCCTACAATGAGCAGTTCTTC. Translated: CASSPPGLSAYNEQFF.